This T cell receptor (beta chain) derives from a study of T cells in Graves' hyperthyroidism and ophthalmopathy. TCR beta CDR3 region amplification was performed from RNA transcripts. Using the HTBI primer set, a first-round RT-PCR was run on the TCR CDR3. TCRdb reprocessed the multiplex PCR reads with MiXCR, giving one entry per CDR3 protein. The table has under 200,000 distinct CDR3 sequences, about 9% seen once; the top ten hold roughly a fifth. Trimming took 5 bases from V and 5 from J, leaving 12 bases between them. There are 14 residues in the CDR3. Germline CDR1 KGHDR, CDR2 SFDVKD. This clonotype was seen many times. Patients aged 18 to 65 had newly diagnosed hyperthyroidism that had lasted under 2 months.

Sequencing was done on a sample of blood. The chain uses TRBV24-1 and TRBJ1-5, with D unclear. The TCR comes from a woman under 30 with Graves' hyperthyroidism that later progressed to Graves' ophthalmopathy. CDR3 sequence (DNA): TGTGCCACCAGTGGCCAACACGTCTATCAGCCCCAGCATTTT. Its protein product is CATSGQHVYQPQHF.